The rows below give T cell receptor beta chains drawn from one sample of a study of T cell responses to AZD1222 COVID-19 vaccine. TCRdb keeps only in-frame clones here, not all; method: immunoSEQ multiplex PCR. The table includes more than 150,000 clones, 80% to 95% detected once. This specimen was peripheral blood, taken 28 days after the second AZD1222 dose. The receptors come from an adult who received the AZD1222 COVID-19 vaccine. The CDR3 runs from the conserved cysteine through the conserved F or W. The order of the fields is V gene, D gene, J gene, clone size, CDR3 DNA, CDR3 protein. The D gene is left open where the match is weak. The listing skips clone size in some rows; elsewhere it reads once, few, many or a size class.

v_call: TRBV28
d_call: TRBD2
j_call: TRBJ2-2
clone_size: -
cdr3_nt: TGTGCCAGCCTACTAGCGGGGGGGCACACCGGGGAGCTGTTTTTT
cdr3_aa: CASLLAGGHTGELFF

v_call: TRBV7-2
d_call: -
j_call: TRBJ1-2
clone_size: -
cdr3_nt: TGTGCCAGCAGCTTAGCGCGTGGGACTCGACGTGGCTACACCTTC
cdr3_aa: CASSLARGTRRGYTF

v_call: TRBV18
d_call: -
j_call: TRBJ1-1
clone_size: -
cdr3_nt: TGTGCCAGCTCACCGCCGTTAGGGGGTTGGGATCCTGAAGCTTTCTTT
cdr3_aa: CASSPPLGGWDPEAFF

v_call: TRBV19
d_call: -
j_call: TRBJ2-4
clone_size: -
cdr3_nt: TGTGCCAGTAGTTCAGGTTCGACGGGGGCCAAAAACATTCAGTACTTC
cdr3_aa: CASSSGSTGAKNIQYF

v_call: TRBV5-1
d_call: -
j_call: TRBJ1-1
clone_size: once
cdr3_nt: TGCGCCAGCAGCACCGGGTCCCAGGAAGCAGCTGAAGCTTTCTTT
cdr3_aa: CASSTGSQEAAEAFF

v_call: TRBV7-9
d_call: -
j_call: TRBJ2-1
clone_size: -
cdr3_nt: TGTGCCAGCAGCTTAGGCGAGGGCCGCGAGCAGTTCTTC
cdr3_aa: CASSLGEGREQFF

v_call: TRBV2
d_call: -
j_call: TRBJ2-2
clone_size: -
cdr3_nt: TGTGCCAGCAGTGAATCTCCGTCAGGGGAGCTGTTTTTT
cdr3_aa: CASSESPSGELFF

v_call: TRBV5-4
d_call: -
j_call: TRBJ1-2
clone_size: once
cdr3_nt: TGTGCCAGCAGCTTGGCAGGGAACTATGGCTACACCTTC
cdr3_aa: CASSLAGNYGYTF

v_call: TRBV11-3
d_call: TRBD1
j_call: TRBJ2-7
clone_size: -
cdr3_nt: TGTGCCAGCAGCTTAGAGGGATACAGGGGCAAATGGTGCGAGCAGTACTTC
cdr3_aa: CASSLEGYRGKWCEQYF

v_call: TRBV7-8
d_call: -
j_call: TRBJ2-5
clone_size: -
cdr3_nt: TGTGCCAGCAGCTTGTTAGCGGGACAGGAGACCCAGTACTTC
cdr3_aa: CASSLLAGQETQYF

v_call: TRBV6-5
d_call: TRBD1
j_call: TRBJ1-2
clone_size: -
cdr3_nt: TGTGCCAGCAGTCGTCAAGGGGGCTCTGATGGCTACACCTTC
cdr3_aa: CASSRQGGSDGYTF

v_call: TRBV2
d_call: -
j_call: TRBJ2-1
clone_size: -
cdr3_nt: TGTGCCAGCAGTGAAGTCGTCGACTACAATGAGCAGTTCTTC
cdr3_aa: CASSEVVDYNEQFF

v_call: TRBV30
d_call: TRBD1
j_call: TRBJ1-2
clone_size: -
cdr3_nt: TGTGCCTGGAGCGTAGACAGGGGGGTTGGCTACACCTTC
cdr3_aa: CAWSVDRGVGYTF

v_call: TRBV18
d_call: -
j_call: TRBJ2-7
clone_size: -
cdr3_nt: TGTGCCAGCTCACTTACCGTTGGCTACGAGCAGTACTTC
cdr3_aa: CASSLTVGYEQYF

v_call: TRBV28
d_call: -
j_call: TRBJ1-6
clone_size: -
cdr3_nt: TGTGCCAGCACAAGGGGTAGGGATAATTCACCCCTCCACTTT
cdr3_aa: CASTRGRDNSPLHF

v_call: TRBV28
d_call: -
j_call: TRBJ1-5
clone_size: -
cdr3_nt: TGTGCCAGCAGTTTAGACAGCCAACGCCGATACGGGGTGAATAGCAATCAGCCCCAGCATTTT
cdr3_aa: CASSLDSQRRYGVNSNQPQHF

v_call: TRBV23-1
d_call: TRBD1
j_call: TRBJ2-6
clone_size: once
cdr3_nt: TGCGCCAGCAGAGAACTAAGGGGGCAGGGGGCCAACGTCCTGACTTTC
cdr3_aa: CASRELRGQGANVLTF

v_call: TRBV10-3
d_call: -
j_call: TRBJ1-6
clone_size: -
cdr3_nt: TGTGCCATCAGGAAGGGGGGGGGTAATTCACCCCTCCACTTT
cdr3_aa: CAIRKGGGNSPLHF

v_call: TRBV19
d_call: -
j_call: TRBJ1-2
clone_size: -
cdr3_nt: TGTGCCAGTAGTGACCGAGGCTATGGCTACACCTTC
cdr3_aa: CASSDRGYGYTF

v_call: TRBV6-6
d_call: -
j_call: TRBJ1-1
clone_size: -
cdr3_nt: TGTGCCAGCAGTTACGGGTCAGGTGAAGCTTTCTTT
cdr3_aa: CASSYGSGEAFF

v_call: TRBV7-9
d_call: TRBD1
j_call: TRBJ1-5
clone_size: once
cdr3_nt: TGTGCCAGCAGCCCGGGGACAGGGGTTAATCAGCCCCAGCATTTT
cdr3_aa: CASSPGTGVNQPQHF

v_call: TRBV28
d_call: TRBD1
j_call: TRBJ1-2
clone_size: once
cdr3_nt: TGTGCCAGCAGTTTATCGACAGGGCTGGATGGCTACACCTTC
cdr3_aa: CASSLSTGLDGYTF